The clone carrying this T cell receptor (beta chain) was found a few times. The antigen remains unidentified. Trimming removed 0 bases at V and 6 bases at J, with 7 bases between. The CDR3 runs to 13 residues. The germline gives CDR1 LGHNA, CDR2 YNFKEQ. Preparing the TCRbeta library involved the use of unique molecular identifiers. MiXCR, run by TCRdb on the PCR reads, gives a single entry per CDR3 protein. This sample yields roughly 100,000 distinct CDR3 sequences, of which less than 6% are seen a single time; about 6% belongs to the top ten. The data are from a study of T-cell reconstitution after alpha-beta-depleted transplantation in children. Study-wide results and caveats: Reportedly, roughly two months post-transplant, alpha-beta T cells arose from several hundred expanded graft clones. There were some patients whose high TCRbeta diversity at day 60 came from surviving recipient T cells and thymic progenitors. One year post-transplant, T-cell counts and diversity were largely derived from T cells produced anew.

The chain employs TRBV4-2 and TRBJ2-3; no definite D call. This receptor was identified in a female patient aged 2-9 years who had a stem cell transplant for Fanconi anemia, so the T cells may come from the graft donor. The sequenced sample was PBMCs, mostly from graft donor cells, obtained 60 days after TCRalphabeta/CD19-depleted stem cell transplant. CDR3 in DNA: TGTGCCAGCAGCCAAGATGCCGTGGATACGCAGTATTTT. Translated: CASSQDAVDTQYF.